Reported below is one T cell receptor (beta chain). Its antigen is undetermined. Via MiXCR, TCRdb re-called the reads, giving one row per CDR3 protein. The sample yields tens of thousands of distinct CDR3 sequences, 20% to 30% seen once. Trimming stripped 4 bases from V and 1 base from J, with 11 bases between. The CDR3 spans 15 residues. Germline assignment: CDR1 MDHEN and CDR2 SYDVKM. This sample was included in a study of T cell repertoires in cytomegalovirus infection. Study context: Newly reported HLA-C-restricted and thoroughly characterized HLA-B-restricted CMV epitopes were employed. From public TCR beta signatures came an indication of both CMV infection and matching HLA type.

Overall study findings and caveats: Using cumulative public TCR beta family frequency, the authors identified those who carried CMV together with the relevant HLA. HLA-C-restricted CMV-specific TCR beta clonotypes prevailed in the ex vivo response.

The sample in question was CD8+ T cells from cultured PBMCs, obtained from culture after CMV antigen stimulation. The clonotype originates from a human donor in good health (CMV status not recorded). Some clones in this sample may be carry-over from other donors' samples. The chain joins TRBV28 to TRBJ1-5; D is perhaps TRBD1 (6 bases). CDR3 sequence (DNA): TGTGCCAGCAGTTCACATCAGGGGAGCAATCAGCCCCAGCATTTT. It yields the protein CASSSHQGSNQPQHF.